The 20 T cell receptor beta chains below all came from one sample that was sequenced in a study of blood T cell repertoires in COVID-19. The assay was immunoSEQ multiplex PCR, and TCRdb's table has in-frame clones only and misses some. The profile shows around 230,000 clones, roughly 84% of them singletons. Material: peripheral blood. The receptors stem from a man aged 35 to 55 who had recovered from COVID-19.

The rearrangement joins TRBV11-2 to TRBJ1-1, with D unclear. Trimming pared 1 base from V and 3 bases from J, leaving 9 bases between. This CDR3 has 14 residues. Per germline, CDR1 SGHAT and CDR2 FQNNGV. CDR3 DNA sequence: TGTGCCAGCAGCTTAGGGCCTGATTACACTGAAGCTTTCTTT. Encoded protein: CASSLGPDYTEAFF.

The V and J genes are TRBV4-1 and TRBJ2-3; D not resolved. Germline lookup yields CDR1 MGHRA and CDR2 YSYEKL. Trimming took off 1 base at V and 4 bases at J, with 18 bases between the two ends. The CDR3 is 17 residues long. This CDR3 reads CASSQGLSPRGPDTQYF. CDR3 nucleotides: TGCGCCAGCAGCCAAGGACTGTCCCCTCGAGGCCCAGATACGCAGTATTTT.

The chain links TRBV7-2 to TRBJ2-5; a weak D match, TRBD1 (5 bases). Germline CDR1 reads SGHTA; CDR2 reads FQGNSA. CDR3 size: 14 residues. Trimming took 1 base from V and 5 from J, leaving 11 bases between them. The CDR3 here is CASSLVSGKETQYF. The CDR3 nucleotides read TGTGCCAGCAGCTTAGTGTCAGGGAAGGAGACCCAGTACTTC.

V usage is TRBV4-1 and J usage is TRBJ1-4; D may be TRBD1 (6 bases). V was shortened by 0 bases and J by 4 bases, with 6 bases between the two germline ends. Per the germline V gene, CDR1 is MGHRA and CDR2 is YSYEKL. The CDR3 covers 14 residues. The CDR3 sequence: CASSQDRGNEKLFF. CDR3 nucleotides: TGCGCCAGCAGCCAAGACAGGGGTAATGAAAAACTGTTTTTT.

The chain employs TRBV10-1 and TRBJ2-1; 8 nucleotides match TRBD2. Germline CDR1 is WNHNN and CDR2 is SYGVQD (reference sequence). With V trimmed by 5 bases and J by 6 bases, 9 bases remained unmatched. This CDR3 spans 15 amino acids. The chain's CDR3 is CASSLSGSIFNEQFF. The CDR3 DNA reads TGCGCCAGCAGTCTAAGCGGGAGTATTTTCAATGAGCAGTTCTTC.

This clone has ten or more counts. This chain links TRBV2 with TRBJ2-3; the D gene is possibly TRBD2 (6 bases). This CDR3 comprises 13 residues. Deletions cut 8 bases from V and 6 bases from J, with 15 bases between. Germline assignment: CDR1 SNHLY and CDR2 FYNNEI. The CDR3 protein is CASARTGADTQYF. Written as DNA, the CDR3 is TGTGCCAGCGCCCGGACGGGAGCCGATACGCAGTATTTT.

This clone was observed many times. The sample has other DNA sequences that encode this CDR3 too. The chain employs TRBV5-4 and TRBJ2-7; D may be TRBD2 (6 bases). The V gene lost 2 bases and the J gene lost 0 bases, with 12 bases spanning the gap. The CDR3 extends over 15 amino acids. Germline-derived CDR1 and CDR2 are SGHNT and YYREEE (reference sequence). The CDR3 DNA is TGTGCCAGCAGCTTAGGTGGCGGGAACTCCTACGAGCAGTACTTC. Encoded protein: CASSLGGGNSYEQYF.

The chain employs TRBV6-5 and TRBJ2-2; TRBD1 might be the D (8 bases). The CDR3 loop spans 14 amino acids. The ends were cut back, 6 bases at V and 4 bases at J, with 12 bases in the middle. Germline V gene lookup returns CDR1 MNHEY and CDR2 SVGAGI. Written as DNA, the CDR3 is TGTGCCAGCAGACAGGGGGGGGGCACCGGGGAGCTGTTTTTT. It specifies CASRQGGGTGELFF.

The chain employs TRBV14 and TRBJ2-5, with TRBD1 as a possible D gene (6 bases). The CDR3 spans 17 residues. Germline V gene data show CDR1 as SGHDN and CDR2 as FVKESK. Trimming removed 1 base from V and 1 base from J, with 16 bases in between. CDR3 protein: CASSQGSRGLLQETQYF. CDR3 coding DNA: TGTGCCAGCAGCCAAGGTAGCAGGGGCCTCCTCCAAGAGACCCAGTACTTC.

This chain links TRBV21-1 with TRBJ1-5; the table's D gene call, TRBD1, was not cross checked with the DNA. TRBV21-1 is a pseudogene locus. The CDR3 sequence is 12 residues long. The CDR3 nucleotides are TGTGCCAGCACCAGGGATTCTCAGCCCCAGCATTTT. Its translation is CASTRDSQPQHF.

The chain combines TRBV12-3 or TRBV12-4 with TRBJ2-1, with D possibly TRBD1 on 6 matching bases. V lost 3 bases and J 16 bases, leaving 16 bases between the germline ends. The CDR3 covers 12 residues. The CDR3 coding sequence is TGTGCCAGCAGTTTTCGGTACAGGGCGTTTTTCTTC. Its translation: CASSFRYRAFFF.

The chain is built from TRBV6-5 and TRBJ2-1; 9 nucleotides match TRBD1. The ends lost 5 bases at V and 7 bases at J; junction bases unmatched: 9. CDR1 and CDR2 (germline): MNHEY, SVGAGI. The CDR3 contains 15 residues. CDR3 sequence (DNA): TGTGCCAGCAGTACCGGGACAGGGCTGAAGAATGAGCAGTTCTTC. It encodes CASSTGTGLKNEQFF.

This rearrangement joins TRBV19 to TRBJ2-3, with D maybe TRBD1 (6 bases). The CDR3 is made up of 15 amino acids. V lost 3 bases and J lost 0, with 10 bases in between. Germline V gives CDR1 LNHDA, CDR2 SQIVND (reference sequence). The CDR3 protein is CASSISTGSTDTQYF. CDR3 nucleotides: TGTGCCAGTAGTATCTCGACAGGTAGCACAGATACGCAGTATTTT.

This clone has a handful of counts. This chain links TRBV16 with TRBJ1-2; D call uncertain. CDR3 size: 13 residues. CDR1 and CDR2 from the germline V gene are KGHSY and FQNENV. Trimming left V 2 bases short and J 1 base short, with 5 bases between. The CDR3: CASSQGGNYGYTF. The CDR3, as DNA: TGTGCCAGCAGCCAAGGCGGTAACTATGGCTACACCTTC.

The chain joins TRBV6-5 to TRBJ1-5; TRBD1 aligns across 8 bases. The CDR3 consists of 15 residues. J gave up 3 bases and V 0 bases, and 1 base lay outside the gene matches. Germline V gives CDR1 MNHEY, CDR2 SVGAGI. CDR3 loop: CASSYSDRDNQPQHF. CDR3 nucleotides: TGTGCCAGCAGTTACTCGGACAGGGACAATCAGCCCCAGCATTTT.

The J gene is TRBJ2-7, the V gene TRBV12-3 or TRBV12-4; D perhaps matches TRBD1 (6 bases). The CDR3 consists of 12 residues. V lost 5 bases to trimming and J lost 5 bases, with 10 bases between them. This CDR3 is CASSRDRNEQYF. The CDR3 DNA sequence: TGTGCCAGCAGTCGAGACAGGAACGAGCAGTACTTC.

This chain connects TRBV2 to TRBJ2-2; 8 nucleotides align to TRBD2. The J segment lost 1 base and the V segment lost 6 bases, leaving 4 bases of the junction unmatched. The V gene's germline CDR1 is SNHLY and CDR2 FYNNEI. This CDR3 has 15 residues. CDR3 sequence (DNA): TGTGCCAGCAGCGCAAGCGGGAGGAACACCGGGGAGCTGTTTTTT. It specifies CASSASGRNTGELFF.

The chain carries TRBV3-1 (or the pseudogene TRBV3-2) and TRBJ2-3, with D perhaps TRBD2 (6 bases). With 0 bases removed from V and 0 bases from J, the gap between germline ends came to 13 bases. This CDR3 comprises 17 residues. Germline V gene lookup returns CDR1 LGHDT and CDR2 YNNKEL (reference sequence). This chain's CDR3 is CASSQDLGGASTDTQYF. CDR3 nucleotide sequence: TGTGCCAGCAGCCAAGATTTGGGGGGTGCTAGCACAGATACGCAGTATTTT.

CDR3 loop: CASSPGLAGARGTQYF. CDR3 nucleotide sequence: TGCGCCAGCAGCCCGGGACTAGCGGGGGCACGAGGGACCCAGTACTTC. V and J are TRBV5-1 and TRBJ2-5; TRBD2 aligns across 14 bases. The CDR3 is made up of 16 amino acids. Unmatched junction bases numbered 9, after V lost 4 bases and J lost 7 bases. Germline CDR1 is SGHRS and CDR2 is YFSETQ.

V gene TRBV6-5 combines with J gene TRBJ2-1; 7 nucleotides line up with TRBD2. Trimming at V came to 7 bases and at J to 5 bases, leaving 2 bases not matched to a gene. Per the germline V gene, CDR1 is MNHEY and CDR2 is SVGAGI. This CDR3 region has 12 residues. For the CDR3, the DNA is TGTGCCAGCACACGGGGGGACAATGAGCAGTTCTTC. Protein sequence: CASTRGDNEQFF.